What follows are 2 T cell receptor beta chains derived from one specimen sequenced in a study of blood T cell repertoires in COVID-19. Sequenced by immunoSEQ multiplex PCR; TCRdb stores in-frame clones only, minus some. The profile covers a few hundred thousand clones, with roughly 84% appearing a single time and approximately 1.3% taken by the ten largest. The sequenced sample consisted of PBMCs or T cells enriched from blood (not recorded which). These receptors all come from a woman under 30 who had been exposed to COVID-19.

The rearrangement uses TRBV6-5 and TRBJ2-7; D might be TRBD1 (6 bases). V lost 6 bases and J lost 2, with 17 bases in between. The CDR3 consists of 15 residues. From germline, CDR1 is MNHEY and CDR2 SVGAGI. The CDR3 DNA follows: TGTGCCAGCAGGCGCATATGGACAGAAACCTACGAGCAGTACTTC. As protein: CASRRIWTETYEQYF.

The V gene is TRBV27, the J gene TRBJ1-2, with D hard to call. The CDR3 consists of 15 residues. Between the trimmed V and J ends, which lost 6 bases and 3 bases, there was a span of 17 bases. CDR1 is MNHEY and CDR2 is SMNVEV in the germline V gene (reference sequence). CDR3 residues: CASSPLSGFDYGYTF. The DNA of the CDR3 is TGTGCCAGCAGCCCCCTGAGCGGGTTTGACTATGGCTACACCTTC.